The source of this TCR beta chain is a study of post-analysis software for immune sequencing data. Note on this clonotype: Its antigen is not identified.

Prepared libraries of TCR beta cDNA carried unique molecular identifiers. Via MiXCR, TCRdb re-called the PCR reads, giving one row per CDR3 protein. The sample has 380,000 or so distinct CDR3 sequences, roughly 38% seen once. The CDR3 covers 13 residues. V lost 7 bases and J lost 1; bases outside the gene matches: 3. The V gene's germline CDR1 is SGHRS and CDR2 YFSETQ. Findings of the study overall: There were five or six TRBV segments more frequent in patients than controls, and TRBV5-6, TRBV5-1 and TRBV20-1 were among them.

Material for sequencing was blood. The sequence came from a girl aged 10-17 years with multiple sclerosis. The V gene is TRBV5-1, the J gene TRBJ2-5; 8 bases agree with TRBD1. This CDR3 reads CASGQGPQETQYF. The CDR3 coding sequence is TGCGCCAGCGGACAGGGCCCCCAAGAGACCCAGTACTTC.